The sequence of this T cell receptor beta chain was determined in a study of shared clonotypes between healthy human individuals. The CDR3 has 18 amino acids. Per germline, CDR1 PRHDT and CDR2 FYEKMQ (reference sequence). Trimming pared 6 bases from V and 1 base from J, leaving 22 bases between. CD45RO-negative cells were positively selected for CCR7, leaving out terminally differentiated effector memory CD45RA+ cells. Several immunoSEQ plates received, in even portions, the genomic DNA of each subset. The assay was immunoSEQ multiplex PCR, and TCRdb's table has in-frame clones only and misses some. The sample has about 590,000 clones, about 95% seen once.

The specimen was naive CD8+ T cells sorted from blood. This receptor was identified in a woman in her 30s in good health. The genes are TRBV13 and TRBJ2-1; D unresolved. The CDR3 DNA sequence: TGTGCCAGCAGTCGGGCAGCAACTGACGCGGAGTCCTACAATGAGCAGTTCTTC. Protein: CASSRAATDAESYNEQFF.